This T cell receptor (beta chain) was sequenced for a study of cytomegalovirus exposure and HLA in healthy donors. Study summary: From donors who were HLA-typed, an early data release held 75 million to 85 million unique TCRs.

Overall study findings and caveats: Across all donors, roughly uniform sequencing depth was an assumption of the presence/absence analyses.

The donors, nominally healthy at sampling, likely had unrecorded immune exposures. On this clone: No antigen is known for it. Other DNA variants within this sample encode the same CDR3.

The PCR contained 60 Vbeta and 13 Jbeta primers. TCRdb's table, derived via immunoSEQ multiplex PCR, lists solely in-frame clones and lacks some. Of about 160,000 clones detected, 70% to 80% appear once; the ten largest clones hold over 1.3%. Germline V gene lookup returns CDR1 SGHRS and CDR2 YFSETQ. V lost 0 bases to trimming and J lost 2 bases; unmatched junction nucleotides: 2. The CDR3 consists of 16 residues. This receptor was taken from a man aged 60-69 years in good health and CMV-seronegative. The V gene is TRBV5-1, the J gene TRBJ1-5, with 10 bases that match TRBD1. Sequenced input: PBMCs. The CDR3 bases are TGCGCCAGCAGCTTGGGGGACAGGGGTGGCAATCAGCCCCAGCATTTT. Protein sequence: CASSLGDRGGNQPQHF. Combining the CDR3 with reference TRBV5-1 and TRBJ1-5 gives the whole variable domain KAGVTQTPRYLIKTRGQQVTLSCSPISGHRSVSWYQQTPGQGLQFLFEYFSETQRNKGNFPGRFSGRQFSNSRSEMNVSTLELGDSALYLCASSLGDRGGNQPQHFGDGTRLSIL.